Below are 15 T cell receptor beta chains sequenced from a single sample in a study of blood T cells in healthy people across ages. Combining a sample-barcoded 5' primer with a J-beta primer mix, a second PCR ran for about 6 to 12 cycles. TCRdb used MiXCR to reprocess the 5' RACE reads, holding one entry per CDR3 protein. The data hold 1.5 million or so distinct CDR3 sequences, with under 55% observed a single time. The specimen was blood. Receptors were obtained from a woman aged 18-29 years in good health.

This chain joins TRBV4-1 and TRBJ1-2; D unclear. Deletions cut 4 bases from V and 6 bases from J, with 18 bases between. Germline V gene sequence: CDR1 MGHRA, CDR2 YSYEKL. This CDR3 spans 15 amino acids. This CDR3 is CASSRLPNFYDGYTF. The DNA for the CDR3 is TGCGCCAGCAGCCGACTACCAAACTTCTACGATGGCTACACCTTC.

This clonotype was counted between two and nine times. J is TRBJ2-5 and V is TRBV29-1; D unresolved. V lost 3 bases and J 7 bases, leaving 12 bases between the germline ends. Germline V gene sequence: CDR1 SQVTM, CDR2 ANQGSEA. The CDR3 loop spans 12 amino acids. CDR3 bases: TGCAGCGTTGATTGGGAATCCGGGACCCAGTACTTC. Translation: CSVDWESGTQYF.

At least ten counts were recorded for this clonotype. CDR3 DNA sequence: TGTGCCAGCAGGGACTGGGCCTCCTACAATGAGCAGTTCTTC. Translated: CASRDWASYNEQFF. The chain has TRBV12-3 or TRBV12-4 and TRBJ2-1; perhaps TRBD2 as D (5 bases). This CDR3 comprises 14 residues. The germline V and J ends were trimmed by 6 bases and 0 bases, with 9 bases remaining between them.

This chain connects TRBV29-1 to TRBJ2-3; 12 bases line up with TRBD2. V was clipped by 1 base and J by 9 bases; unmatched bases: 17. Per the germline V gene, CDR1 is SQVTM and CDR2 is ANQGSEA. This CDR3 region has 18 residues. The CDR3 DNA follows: TGCAGCGTTGAAGGTCCTAGCGGGAGGGTCCCCAGCACGAGGACGCAGTATTTT. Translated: CSVEGPSGRVPSTRTQYF.

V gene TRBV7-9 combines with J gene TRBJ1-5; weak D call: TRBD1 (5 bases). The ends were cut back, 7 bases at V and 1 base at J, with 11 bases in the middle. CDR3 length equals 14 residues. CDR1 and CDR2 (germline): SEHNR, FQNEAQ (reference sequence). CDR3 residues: CASISGDSNQPQHF. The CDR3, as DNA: TGTGCCAGCATCTCCGGGGACAGCAATCAGCCCCAGCATTTT.

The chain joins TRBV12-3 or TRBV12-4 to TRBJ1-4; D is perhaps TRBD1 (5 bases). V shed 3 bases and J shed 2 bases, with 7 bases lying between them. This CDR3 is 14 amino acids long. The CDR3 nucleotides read TGTGCCAGCAGTTTTAGGGACACTAATGAAAAACTGTTTTTT. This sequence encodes CASSFRDTNEKLFF.

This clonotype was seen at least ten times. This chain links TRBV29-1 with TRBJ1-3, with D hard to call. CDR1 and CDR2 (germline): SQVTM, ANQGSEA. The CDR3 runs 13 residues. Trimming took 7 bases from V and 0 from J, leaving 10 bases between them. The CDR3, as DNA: TGCAGCGCAGTGCGCTTCTCTGGAAACACCATATATTTT. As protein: CSAVRFSGNTIYF.

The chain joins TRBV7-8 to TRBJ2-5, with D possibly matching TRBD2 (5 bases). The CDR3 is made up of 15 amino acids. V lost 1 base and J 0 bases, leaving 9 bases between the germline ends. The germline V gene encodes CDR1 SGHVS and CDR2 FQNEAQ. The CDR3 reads CASSLGGRYQETQYF. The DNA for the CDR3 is TGTGCCAGCAGCTTAGGAGGGCGGTACCAAGAGACCCAGTACTTC.

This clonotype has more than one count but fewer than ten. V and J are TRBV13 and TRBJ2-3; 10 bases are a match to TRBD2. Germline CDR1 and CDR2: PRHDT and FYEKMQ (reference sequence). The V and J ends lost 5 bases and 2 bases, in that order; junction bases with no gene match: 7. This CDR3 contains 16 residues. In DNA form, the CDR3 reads TGTGCCAGCAGCGAGACTAGCGGGTACCTCACAGATACGCAGTATTTT. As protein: CASSETSGYLTDTQYF.

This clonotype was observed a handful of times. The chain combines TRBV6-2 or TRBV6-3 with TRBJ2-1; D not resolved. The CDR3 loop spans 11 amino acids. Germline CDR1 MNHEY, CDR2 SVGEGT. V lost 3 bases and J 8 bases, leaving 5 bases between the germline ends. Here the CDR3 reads CASSYFDEQFF. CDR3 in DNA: TGTGCCAGCAGTTATTTCGATGAGCAGTTCTTC.

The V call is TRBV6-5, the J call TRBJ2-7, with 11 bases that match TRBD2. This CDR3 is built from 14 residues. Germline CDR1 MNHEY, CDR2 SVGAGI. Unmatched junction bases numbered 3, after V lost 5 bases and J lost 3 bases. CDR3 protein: CASSSSGRGYEQYF. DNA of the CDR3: TGTGCCAGCAGTAGTAGCGGGAGGGGCTACGAGCAGTACTTC.

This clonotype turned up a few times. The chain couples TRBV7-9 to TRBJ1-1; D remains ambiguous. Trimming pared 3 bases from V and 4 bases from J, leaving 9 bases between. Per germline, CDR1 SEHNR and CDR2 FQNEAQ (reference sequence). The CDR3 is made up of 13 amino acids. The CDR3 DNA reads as TGTGCCAGCAGCTTCGAGACGGGCACTGAAGCTTTCTTT. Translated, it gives CASSFETGTEAFF.

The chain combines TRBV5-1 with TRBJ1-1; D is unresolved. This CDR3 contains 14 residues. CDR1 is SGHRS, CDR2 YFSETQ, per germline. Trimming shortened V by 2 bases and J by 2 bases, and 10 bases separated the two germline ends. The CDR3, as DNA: TGCGCCAGCAGCTTTTTGGGGTCTAACACTGAAGCTTTCTTT. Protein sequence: CASSFLGSNTEAFF.

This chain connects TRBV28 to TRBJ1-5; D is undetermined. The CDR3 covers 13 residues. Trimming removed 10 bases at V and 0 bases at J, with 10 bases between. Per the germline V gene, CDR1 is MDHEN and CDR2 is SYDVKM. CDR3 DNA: TGTGCCACGGGCTGGGGTAGCAATCAGCCCCAGCATTTT. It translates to CATGWGSNQPQHF. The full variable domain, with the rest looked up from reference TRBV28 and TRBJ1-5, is DVKVTQSSRYLVKRTGEKVFLECVQDMDHENMFWYRQDPGLGLRLIYFSYDVKMKEKGDIPEGYSVSREKKERFSLILESASTNQTSMYLCATGWGSNQPQHFGDGTRLSIL.

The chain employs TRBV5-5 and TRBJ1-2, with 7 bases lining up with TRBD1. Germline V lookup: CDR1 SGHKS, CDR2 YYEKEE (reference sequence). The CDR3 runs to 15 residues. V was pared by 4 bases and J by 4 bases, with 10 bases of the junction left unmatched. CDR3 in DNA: TGTGCCAGCAGCATTAAACAGGGGATCGGCTATGGCTACACCTTC. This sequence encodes CASSIKQGIGYGYTF.